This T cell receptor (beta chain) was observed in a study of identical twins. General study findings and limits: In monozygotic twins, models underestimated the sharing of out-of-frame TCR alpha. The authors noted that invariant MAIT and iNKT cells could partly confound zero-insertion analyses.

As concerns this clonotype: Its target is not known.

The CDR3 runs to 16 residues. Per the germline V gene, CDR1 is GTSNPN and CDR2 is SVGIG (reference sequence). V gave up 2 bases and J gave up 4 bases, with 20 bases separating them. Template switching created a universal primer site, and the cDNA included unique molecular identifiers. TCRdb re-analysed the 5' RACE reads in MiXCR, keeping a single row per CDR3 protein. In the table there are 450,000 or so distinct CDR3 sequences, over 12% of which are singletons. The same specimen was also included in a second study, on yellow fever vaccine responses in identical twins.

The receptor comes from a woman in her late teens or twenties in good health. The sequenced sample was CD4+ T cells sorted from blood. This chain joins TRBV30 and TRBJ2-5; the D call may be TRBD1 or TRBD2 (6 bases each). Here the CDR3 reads CAWSSSPRGRTETQYF. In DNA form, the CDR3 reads TGTGCCTGGAGTTCCTCCCCCCGGGGGCGAACAGAGACCCAGTACTTC.